A selection of T cell receptor beta chains follows, all from one sample in a study of vaccination and CD4 T cells after COVID-19. TCRdb re-derived calls from the PCR reads in MiXCR, one entry per CDR3 protein. Among around 20,000 distinct CDR3 sequences listed, more than 45% were seen once. These receptors are not linked to any known antigen. The sample was CD4+ T cells from blood, cultured in vitro. Receptors were obtained from a human donor who had recovered from COVID-19. The CDR3 runs from the conserved cysteine through the conserved F or W. The D gene is left open where the match is weak. Size is stated for part of the rows, as once, few or many counts, or as a class when the clone is expanded.

TRBV20-1	TRBJ1-6	13	TRBD1	.	CSTRDRGISPLHF	TGCAGTACCCGGGACAGGGGGATTTCACCCCTCCACTTT
TRBV28	TRBJ2-1	11	.	.	CASSLFDEQFF	TGTGCCAGCAGTTTATTTGATGAGCAGTTCTTC
TRBV5-1	TRBJ1-2	14	.	few	CASSFVGGLGGYTF	TGCGCCAGCAGCTTCGTAGGGGGTTTGGGTGGCTACACCTTC
TRBV20-1	TRBJ2-1	15	.	.	CSAGIGGGEYNEQFF	TGCAGTGCTGGGATAGGTGGCGGGGAATACAATGAGCAGTTCTTC
TRBV5-4	TRBJ2-4	15	.	.	CASSLGGTAKNIQYF	TGTGCCAGCAGCTTGGGGGGTACAGCCAAAAACATTCAGTACTTC
TRBV20-1	TRBJ2-1	16	TRBD2	.	CSARGLAEPFYNEQFF	TGCAGTGCGAGAGGACTAGCGGAGCCCTTCTACAATGAGCAGTTCTTC
TRBV15	TRBJ2-3	15	.	.	CATSSEGDGTDTQYF	TGTGCCACCAGCAGTGAGGGGGACGGGACAGATACGCAGTATTTT
TRBV20-1	TRBJ2-4	14	TRBD1	few	CSVSTGGSKNIQYF	TGCAGTGTTTCGACAGGGGGTTCCAAAAACATTCAGTACTTC
TRBV18	TRBJ2-5	16	.	.	CASSPQELFGGETQYF	TGTGCCAGCTCACCACAGGAACTCTTCGGGGGAGAGACCCAGTACTTC
TRBV6-1	TRBJ2-7	15	TRBD1	.	CASRRPDRGRYEQYF	TGTGCCAGCAGGAGACCGGACAGGGGGCGCTACGAGCAGTACTTC
TRBV20-1	TRBJ2-4	14	.	.	CSARVPDAKNIQYF	TGCAGTGCTAGAGTCCCGGACGCCAAAAACATTCAGTACTTC
TRBV20-1	TRBJ2-2	15	TRBD1	.	CSASTGTGHTGELFF	TGCAGTGCTAGTACCGGGACAGGGCACACCGGGGAGCTGTTTTTT
TRBV10-3	TRBJ1-1	15	.	few	CAISESRGGSTEAFF	TGTGCCATCAGTGAGTCAAGGGGCGGGAGCACTGAAGCTTTCTTT
TRBV6-1	TRBJ2-1	13	.	.	CASSPKGIWEQFF	TGTGCCAGCAGCCCGAAGGGGATATGGGAGCAGTTCTTC
TRBV7-9	TRBJ2-7	12	.	.	CASSLGGGEQYF	TGTGCCAGCAGCTTAGGAGGGGGCGAGCAGTACTTC
TRBV5-1	TRBJ2-3	17	.	.	CASSERVGGGGTDTQYF	TGCGCCAGCAGCGAGCGAGTTGGGGGAGGTGGCACAGATACGCAGTATTTT
TRBV28	TRBJ2-1	15	.	few	CASIALDTSYNEQFF	TGTGCCAGCATCGCACTAGATACCTCCTACAATGAGCAGTTCTTC
TRBV5-1	TRBJ2-7	15	.	.	CASRDGQTSSYEQYF	TGCGCCAGCAGGGACGGACAGACTAGCTCCTACGAGCAGTACTTC
TRBV6-1	TRBJ2-7	15	TRBD1	.	CASTLGTGWVYEQYF	TGTGCCAGCACCTTAGGGACAGGGTGGGTTTACGAGCAGTACTTC
TRBV28	TRBJ2-6	19	.	.	CASRAPRGVPLSGANVLTF	TGTGCCAGCAGAGCCCCTAGGGGTGTCCCTCTCTCTGGGGCCAACGTCCTGACTTTC
TRBV7-8	TRBJ1-6	15	TRBD1	.	CASSFRRQGNSPLHF	TGTGCCAGCAGCTTCCGGAGACAGGGAAATTCACCCCTCCACTTT
TRBV2	TRBJ1-2	14	TRBD1	few	CASSGDRDRYGYTF	TGTGCCAGCAGCGGGGACAGAGACCGATATGGCTACACCTTC
TRBV7-3	TRBJ1-1	13	TRBD1	.	CASQGATLTEAFF	TGTGCCAGCCAGGGGGCCACACTCACTGAAGCTTTCTTT
TRBV11-2	TRBJ1-5	14	.	.	CASSLTGGNQPQHF	TGTGCCAGCAGCTTGACAGGAGGCAATCAGCCCCAGCATTTT
TRBV20-1	TRBJ2-7	13	.	.	CSALIYRGYEQYF	TGCAGTGCTCTCATTTATCGGGGCTACGAGCAGTACTTC
TRBV20-1	TRBJ2-1	16	TRBD1	.	CSAHRGGQGLDNEQFF	TGCAGTGCCCACCGAGGGGGACAGGGGTTAGACAATGAGCAGTTCTTC
TRBV20-1	TRBJ2-1	17	TRBD2	medium-sized	CSARAAGLADDVDEQFF	TGCAGTGCTAGAGCCGCGGGACTAGCGGACGACGTCGATGAGCAGTTCTTC